The 5 T cell receptor beta chains below were found in one sample sequenced in a study of identical twins. From the 5' RACE reads, TCRdb called clonotypes with MiXCR, one entry per CDR3 protein. The data show hundreds of thousands of distinct CDR3 sequences, around 12% seen once. This sample also appeared in a second study, on yellow fever vaccine responses in identical twins.

Source material: PBMCs. The source is a woman between 18 and 29 years old in good health.

This clonotype was observed a few times. The chain employs TRBV7-9 and TRBJ2-3; D is unclear. The CDR3 has 12 residues. The germline gives CDR1 SEHNR, CDR2 FQNEAQ (reference sequence). V shed 4 bases and J shed 6 bases, with 8 bases lying between them. The chain's CDR3 is CASSSPWDTQYF. Written as DNA, the CDR3 is TGTGCCAGCAGCTCGCCATGGGATACGCAGTATTTT.

This clonotype has only a few counts. The J gene is TRBJ1-2, the V gene TRBV3-1; D gene unclear. The CDR3 sequence is 16 residues long. The germline CDR1 and CDR2 sequences are LGHDT and YNNKEL (reference sequence). Trimming took 0 bases from V and 4 from J, leaving 15 bases between them. CDR3 sequence (DNA): TGTGCCAGCAGCCAAGATCGGATCAGGAGCTTCTATGGCTACACCTTC. Amino acid sequence: CASSQDRIRSFYGYTF.

This sequence joins TRBV5-1 and TRBJ1-1; 9 positions match TRBD1. The CDR3 is made up of 13 amino acids. From germline, CDR1 is SGHRS and CDR2 YFSETQ. J gave up 7 bases and V 0 bases, and 1 base lay outside the gene matches. In DNA form, the CDR3 reads TGCGCCAGCAGCTTGGCGACAGGGGGTGAAGCTTTCTTT. Translated: CASSLATGGEAFF.

In its sample, this clonotype was seen a few times. The rearrangement links TRBV20-1 to TRBJ2-3; no clear D gene. With 3 bases removed from V and 0 bases from J, the gap between germline ends came to 7 bases. Germline V gene data show CDR1 as DFQATT and CDR2 as SNEGSKA (reference sequence). The CDR3 spans 13 residues. CDR3 nucleotide sequence: TGCAGTGCTAGGCAGGCTAGCACAGATACGCAGTATTTT. Translating it yields CSARQASTDTQYF.

This clonotype was recorded only once. This chain uses TRBV9 with TRBJ1-2; D might be TRBD1 (6 bases). V lost 0 bases to trimming and J lost 2 bases, with 11 bases between them. Germline CDR1 and CDR2: SGDLS and YYNGEE. The CDR3 is 15 amino acids. DNA of the CDR3: TGTGCCAGCAGCGTAGGGACAGTCTACAACTATGGCTACACCTTC. Translating it yields CASSVGTVYNYGYTF.